This T cell receptor beta chain was documented in a study of T cell therapy after organ transplantation. About the study: After therapy, patients were monitored for 29 weeks. Study-level results: Effects of concurrent antirejection and antiviral medications were not evaluable. Both transferred clonotypes and endogenous ones absent from products apparently reconstituted.

Profiled with immunoSEQ multiplex PCR; TCRdb holds only in-frame clones, not every one. The sample includes 20,000 or so clones, around 82% seen only once; the top ten take 9.2%. Time point meaning: 4-8 weeks after completion of therapy. V was shortened by 3 bases and J by 2 bases, with 14 bases between the two germline ends. Germline V gene data show CDR1 as SGHTA and CDR2 as FQGNSA. The CDR3 length is 15 residues. In the case of this clone: Its antigen remains unknown.

The sample in question was CD8+ T cells from blood, obtained after autologous CMV-specific T cell therapy. The V gene is TRBV7-2, the J gene TRBJ2-7; D perhaps matches TRBD2 (6 bases). This TCR came from a human patient who had received a solid organ transplant and had CMV disease. Some T cells may be the graft donor's. Here the CDR3 reads CASSFPGLPPYEQYF. The CDR3 DNA is TGTGCCAGCAGCTTCCCGGGACTGCCACCCTACGAGCAGTACTTC.